These 27 T cell receptor beta chains share one sample of origin, sequenced in a study of T cells in Graves' hyperthyroidism and ophthalmopathy. Amplified TCR beta CDR3 regions came from RNA transcripts. The HTBI primer set served for first-round RT-PCR of the TCR CDR3. Using its own MiXCR run on the multiplex PCR reads, TCRdb lists one record per CDR3 protein. The sample shows fewer than 500,000 distinct CDR3 sequences, more than 12% of them seen only once. Sequencing input: blood. All receptors derive from a woman aged 25-40 years with Graves' ophthalmopathy.

As to this clonotype: This could be a read error, since a much larger clone is one nucleotide away. This chain connects TRBV28 to TRBJ1-1; 11 positions agree with TRBD1. The CDR3 contains 15 residues. Germline V gives CDR1 MDHEN, CDR2 SYDVKM. Trimming at V came to 8 bases and at J to 8 bases, leaving 13 bases not matched to a gene. CDR3 DNA: TGTGCCAGCGGTCCACAACCGGGACAGGGGGAAGAAGCTTTCTTT. Translation: CASGPQPGQGEEAFF.

This clonotype was observed many times. The V and J genes are TRBV11-3 and TRBJ2-7; tentative D call: TRBD2 (6 bases). Germline CDR1 SGHNT, CDR2 YENEEA. Trimming removed 2 bases at V and 4 bases at J, with 9 bases between. This CDR3 region has 13 residues. CDR3 coding DNA: TGTGCCAGCAGCTTATGGGCGGGATACGAGCAGTACTTC. This encodes CASSLWAGYEQYF.

In its sample, this clonotype was seen many times. The genes are TRBV5-1 and TRBJ2-7; no clear D gene. V lost 1 base and J 2 bases, leaving 10 bases between the germline ends. CDR1 SGHRS and CDR2 YFSETQ come from the germline V gene. The CDR3 sequence is 14 residues long. CDR3 loop: CASSLSISTYEQYF. As DNA, the CDR3 is TGCGCCAGCAGCTTGAGCATCTCTACCTACGAGCAGTACTTC.

This clonotype was seen ten or more times. The chain is built from TRBV12-3 or TRBV12-4 and TRBJ2-5; D is unclear. This CDR3 region has 13 residues. V was trimmed by 6 bases and J by 4 bases, leaving 12 bases between them. The CDR3 here is CASRGSVRETQYF. CDR3 sequence (DNA): TGTGCCAGCAGAGGCTCCGTCCGAGAGACCCAGTACTTC.

This clonotype was counted at least ten times. The genes are TRBV28 and TRBJ2-1; 16 nucleotides match TRBD2. Per the germline V gene, CDR1 is MDHEN and CDR2 is SYDVKM. V was pared by 5 bases and J by 14 bases, with 9 bases of the junction left unmatched. The CDR3 totals 15 residues. CDR3 residues: CASSNSGLAGGPEFF. CDR3 nucleotides: TGTGCCAGCAGTAACTCGGGACTAGCGGGGGGGCCTGAGTTCTTC.

The sample holds a few counts of this clonotype. CDR3 in DNA: TGTGCCAGCAGTTCCGGGACAGATAGCAATCAGCCCCAGCATTTT. It translates to CASSSGTDSNQPQHF. This sequence joins TRBV27 and TRBJ1-5, with 7 positions matching TRBD1. Germline V lookup: CDR1 MNHEY, CDR2 SMNVEV (reference sequence). CDR3 length: 15 amino acids. The J segment lost 0 bases and the V segment lost 4 bases, leaving 3 bases of the junction unmatched.

This clonotype was counted many times. V gene TRBV7-2 combines with J gene TRBJ1-1, with 11 bases aligning to TRBD1. The CDR3 is 15 amino acids. J gave up 7 bases and V 5 bases, and 9 bases lay outside the gene matches. The germline gives CDR1 SGHTA, CDR2 FQGNSA. CDR3 sequence: CASSRIPGQGVEAFF. CDR3 nucleotide sequence: TGTGCCAGCAGCCGAATCCCGGGACAGGGGGTTGAAGCTTTCTTT.

This clonotype appeared many times. V usage is TRBV12-3 or TRBV12-4 and J usage is TRBJ1-5; D perhaps matches TRBD1 (5 bases). The CDR3 spans 12 residues. V was clipped by 5 bases and J by 9 bases, with 11 bases between them. CDR3 nucleotides: TGTGCCAGCAGTCCGGGGGACCGGCCCCAGCATTTT. This encodes CASSPGDRPQHF.

This clonotype came up many times. CDR3: CASSLPWGGSTDTQYF. The CDR3 nucleotides are TGTGCCAGCAGCCTACCTTGGGGGGGAAGCACAGATACGCAGTATTTT. The chain combines TRBV12-3 or TRBV12-4 with TRBJ2-3; 7 bases match TRBD2. After removal of 6 bases from V and 0 bases from J, the junction contained 9 bases not matched to a gene. CDR3 length equals 16 residues.

This clonotype came up many times. This sequence joins TRBV11-3 and TRBJ1-1; D is undetermined. The V and J ends lost 0 bases and 3 bases respectively, with 11 bases between them. CDR1 SGHNT and CDR2 YENEEA come from the germline V gene. CDR3 size: 15 residues. The CDR3 here is CASSLDWRRYTEAFF. CDR3 nucleotides: TGTGCCAGCAGCTTAGATTGGCGTCGGTACACTGAAGCTTTCTTT.

In DNA, the CDR3 is TGTGCCAGCAGCATAGGGTGGTCTTCGGATTCACCCCTCCACTTT. Its translation is CASSIGWSSDSPLHF. The rearrangement joins TRBV9 to TRBJ1-6; D unresolved. The germline gives CDR1 SGDLS, CDR2 YYNGEE. The CDR3 runs 15 residues. The V end was cut by 4 bases, the J end by 8 bases, with 16 bases between.

The chain carries TRBV19 and TRBJ1-1; 8 bases agree with TRBD1. The CDR3 spans 16 residues. Germline V CDR1 and CDR2: LNHDA, SQIVND (reference sequence). The junction had 11 bases not matched to a gene; V was cut back by 5 bases and J by 3 bases. Here the CDR3 DNA reads TGTGCCAGTAGTGTAAGACAGGGGCGAATCCACACTGAAGCTTTCTTT. Its protein is CASSVRQGRIHTEAFF.

Many counts were recorded for this clonotype. The chain has TRBV3-1 and TRBJ2-7; unclear D gene. The CDR3 consists of 14 residues. Germline CDR1 reads LGHDT; CDR2 reads YNNKEL (reference sequence). V lost 4 bases and J lost 5, with 15 bases in between. The CDR3 nucleotides read TGTGCCAGCAGCCTCGACCAGCAGTCAGACGAGCAGTACTTC. Protein sequence: CASSLDQQSDEQYF.

This chain joins TRBV19 and TRBJ2-2; 10 nucleotides align to TRBD1. CDR1 and CDR2 (germline): LNHDA, SQIVND (reference sequence). The CDR3 sequence is 15 residues long. Here the CDR3 reads CAVGVRTGGTGELFF. CDR3 coding DNA: TGTGCAGTGGGGGTGAGGACAGGGGGCACCGGGGAGCTGTTTTTT. The whole variable domain, remainder taken from reference TRBV19 and TRBJ2-2, is DGGITQSPKYLFRKEGQNVTLSCEQNLNHDAMYWYRQDPGQGLRLIYYSQIVNDFQKGDIAEGYSVSREKKESFPLTVTSAQKNPTAFYLCAVGVRTGGTGELFFGEGSRLTVL.

This clonotype occurred a few times. The chain is built from TRBV15 and TRBJ1-1; a weak D match, TRBD1 (6 bases). Per germline, CDR1 LNHNV and CDR2 YYDKDF (reference sequence). V lost 0 bases, J lost 3 bases, and 8 bases lay in between. The length of the CDR3 is 14 residues. Here the CDR3 DNA reads TGTGCCACCAGCAGAGATTCAGGGGACACTGAAGCTTTCTTT. Protein sequence: CATSRDSGDTEAFF.

This clonotype was seen at least ten times. This chain connects TRBV7-2 to TRBJ2-1; D is possibly TRBD1 (5 bases). CDR1 is SGHTA and CDR2 is FQGNSA in the germline V gene. The CDR3 is 15 amino acids. Deletions cut 5 bases from V and 2 bases from J, with 13 bases between. The CDR3 loop is CASSLRQIPYNEQFF. CDR3 DNA sequence: TGTGCCAGCAGCCTCAGACAGATCCCCTACAATGAGCAGTTCTTC.

This clonotype has ten or more counts. The DNA of the CDR3 is TGTGCCAGCAGCAAGACTAGCAGCACAGATACGCAGTATTTT. Protein: CASSKTSSTDTQYF. V is TRBV3-1 and J is TRBJ2-3; 7 bases fit TRBD2. Germline CDR1 and CDR2: LGHDT and YNNKEL (reference sequence). The ends lost 5 bases at V and 0 bases at J; junction bases unmatched: 2. CDR3 length: 14 residues.

This clonotype was seen many times. The rearrangement links TRBV11-3 to TRBJ2-1; D may be TRBD1 (6 bases). The V gene lost 4 bases and the J gene lost 11 bases, with 12 bases spanning the gap. The CDR3 totals 12 residues. CDR1 and CDR2 (germline): SGHNT, YENEEA. CDR3 DNA sequence: TGTGCCAGCAGCTCAGGACAGACTAAGCAGTTCTTC. It yields the protein CASSSGQTKQFF.

This clonotype was seen repeatedly, ten times or more. The V gene is TRBV20-1, the J gene TRBJ2-5; 11 bases agree with TRBD1. The CDR3 covers 16 residues. Germline CDR1 is DFQATT and CDR2 is SNEGSKA (reference sequence). The J segment lost 4 bases and the V segment lost 1 base, leaving 8 bases of the junction unmatched. This CDR3 reads CSARAGPGTGGETQYF. The CDR3, as DNA: TGCAGTGCTAGAGCCGGCCCAGGGACAGGGGGAGAGACCCAGTACTTC.

The chain is built from TRBV7-9 and TRBJ1-4; D is possibly TRBD1 (5 bases). The CDR3 loop spans 16 amino acids. Germline CDR1 reads SEHNR; CDR2 reads FQNEAQ (reference sequence). V was clipped by 3 bases and J by 1 base, with 12 bases between them. For the CDR3, the DNA is TGTGCCAGCAGCTTCTTTGGGGGGGTAACTAATGAAAAACTGTTTTTT. This encodes CASSFFGGVTNEKLFF.

This clonotype was picked up many times. CDR3 in amino acids: CASSYDTGSYNEQFF. DNA for the CDR3: TGCGCCAGCAGCTACGACACTGGCTCCTACAATGAGCAGTTCTTC. V and J are TRBV5-1 and TRBJ2-1; the D is unclear. Trimming removed 3 bases at V and 0 bases at J, with 10 bases between. Per germline, CDR1 SGHRS and CDR2 YFSETQ. This CDR3 is 15 amino acids long.

This clonotype was observed at least ten times. The chain is built from TRBV20-1 and TRBJ1-1; no reliable D call. V was shortened by 0 bases and J by 4 bases, with 15 bases between the two germline ends. CDR3 size: 15 residues. Germline V CDR1 and CDR2: DFQATT, SNEGSKA (reference sequence). The CDR3 bases are TGCAGTGCTAGAGATTTTTCGGGTACGGGCACTGAAGCTTTCTTT. This encodes CSARDFSGTGTEAFF.

This clonotype was observed many times. The rearrangement joins TRBV20-1 to TRBJ2-1, with 11 bases identical to TRBD2. The V and J ends lost 3 bases and 9 bases, in that order; junction bases with no gene match: 10. There are 15 residues in the CDR3. CDR1 and CDR2 from the germline V gene are DFQATT and SNEGSKA (reference sequence). The CDR3 DNA reads TGCAGTGCTAGTATTCCCCTAGCGGGGGGTTTTGAGCAGTTCTTC. It specifies CSASIPLAGGFEQFF.

Ten or more counts support this clonotype. The gene calls are TRBV5-5 and TRBJ2-2; the D gene is possibly TRBD1 (6 bases). Germline assignment: CDR1 SGHKS and CDR2 YYEKEE (reference sequence). This CDR3 has 14 amino acids. V was cut by 4 bases and J by 6 bases, with 13 bases left in between. Written as DNA, the CDR3 is TGTGCCAGCAGCAGGGGGTTGGGACCCGGGGAGCTGTTTTTT. Encoded protein: CASSRGLGPGELFF.

This clonotype was recorded many times. The rearrangement links TRBV18 to TRBJ2-3; 9 bases fit TRBD2. From germline, CDR1 is KGHSH and CDR2 LQKENI. The CDR3 has 17 residues. With 3 bases clipped from V and 4 bases from J, the junction kept 11 bases outside the gene matches. This CDR3 reads CASSPLSLAGTADTQYF. In DNA form, the CDR3 reads TGTGCCAGCTCACCGCTATCGCTAGCGGGGACCGCAGATACGCAGTATTTT.

This clonotype was picked up many times. The J gene is TRBJ1-5, the V gene TRBV28; D possibly corresponds to TRBD1 (5 bases). CDR3 length: 12 residues. Trimming cost V 2 bases and J 12 bases, with 11 bases left between them. Germline V gene sequence: CDR1 MDHEN, CDR2 SYDVKM. CDR3 sequence (DNA): TGTGCCAGCAGTTTAAGGTCAGGGCACCAGCATTTT. This encodes CASSLRSGHQHF.

This clonotype was recorded many times. The chain is built from TRBV5-1 and TRBJ1-2; possible D gene TRBD1, 6 bases. Trimming cost V 4 bases and J 4 bases, with 14 bases left between them. The germline gives CDR1 SGHRS, CDR2 YFSETQ. CDR3 length: 14 amino acids. CDR3 sequence: CASSHREGGYGYTF. CDR3 nucleotide sequence: TGCGCCAGCAGCCACAGGGAGGGTGGCTATGGCTACACCTTC.